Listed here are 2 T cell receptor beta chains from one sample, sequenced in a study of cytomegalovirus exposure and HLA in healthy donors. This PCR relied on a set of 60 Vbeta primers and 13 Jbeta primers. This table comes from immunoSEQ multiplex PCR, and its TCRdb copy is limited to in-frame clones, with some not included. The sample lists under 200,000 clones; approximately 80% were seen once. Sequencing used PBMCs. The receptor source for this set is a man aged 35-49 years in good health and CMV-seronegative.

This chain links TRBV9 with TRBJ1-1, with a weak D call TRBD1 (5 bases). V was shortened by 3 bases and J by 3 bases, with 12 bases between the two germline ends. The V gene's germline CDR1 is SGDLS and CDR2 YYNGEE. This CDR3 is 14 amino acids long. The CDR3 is CASSDPGMDTEAFF. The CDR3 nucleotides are TGTGCCAGCAGCGACCCAGGGATGGACACTGAAGCTTTCTTT. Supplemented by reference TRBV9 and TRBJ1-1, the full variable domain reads DSGVTQTPKHLITATGQRVTLRCSPRSGDLSVYWYQQSLDQGLQFLIQYYNGEERAKGNILERFSAQQFPDLHSELNLSSLELGDSALYFCASSDPGMDTEAFFGQGTRLTVV.

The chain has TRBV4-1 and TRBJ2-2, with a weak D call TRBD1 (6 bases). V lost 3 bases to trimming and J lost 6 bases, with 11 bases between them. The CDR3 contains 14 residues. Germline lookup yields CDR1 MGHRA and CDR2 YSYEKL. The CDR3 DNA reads TGCGCCAGCAGCCACCGACAGGCACCCGGGGAGCTGTTTTTT. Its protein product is CASSHRQAPGELFF.